The 29 T cell receptor beta chains presented below share a single source sample, sequenced in a study of vaccination and CD4 T cells after COVID-19. With the Oncomine TCR Beta short-read assay, DNA from cultured CD4+ T cells was sequenced. TCRdb passed the PCR reads through MiXCR, listing each CDR3 protein once. The sample has about 15,000 distinct CDR3 sequences; less than 70% are singletons. Their target antigens are unknown. Described treatment: roughly ten-day PBMC culture with coronavirus spike peptide pools or control peptides (ViraFEST assay). Sequencing was done on a sample of CD4+ T cells from blood, cultured in vitro. All receptors derive from a human donor who had recovered from COVID-19.

The chain combines TRBV20-1 with TRBJ1-2; TRBD1 might be the D (6 bases). V was trimmed by 3 bases and J by 7 bases, leaving 15 bases between them. Germline CDR1 DFQATT, CDR2 SNEGSKA (reference sequence). CDR3 size: 13 residues. CDR3 DNA sequence: TGCAGTGCTAGTAGAGGGCAGGGGTTTGGCTACACCTTC. It yields the protein CSASRGQGFGYTF.

This clonotype was found a few times. The J gene is TRBJ2-2, the V gene TRBV30; D not certain. V lost 2 bases to trimming and J lost 1 base, with 11 bases between them. Germline V CDR1 and CDR2: GTSNPN, SVGIG (reference sequence). The CDR3 sequence is 15 residues long. CDR3 sequence reads: CAWSLPAGNTGELFF. CDR3 coding DNA: TGTGCCTGGAGTCTGCCGGCAGGGAACACCGGGGAGCTGTTTTTT.

This sequence joins TRBV20-1 and TRBJ2-1, with 7 bases fitting TRBD2. CDR1 and CDR2 from the germline V gene are DFQATT and SNEGSKA (reference sequence). The CDR3 length is 11 residues. Germline trimming cut 3 bases from V and 7 bases from J; bases unmatched to any gene: 0. CDR3 amino acids: CSASGGNEQFF. The CDR3 DNA sequence: TGCAGTGCTAGCGGGGGGAATGAGCAGTTCTTC.

In this sample, this clonotype turned up a few times. This CDR3 reads CASRSSRLTGSSYGYTF. The CDR3 DNA sequence: TGTGCCAGCAGATCCTCACGATTAACAGGGTCTTCCTATGGCTACACCTTC. The chain has TRBV27 and TRBJ1-2; a possible D gene is TRBD1 (6 bases). The ends were cut back, 6 bases at V and 4 bases at J, with 24 bases in the middle. The CDR3 spans 17 residues. In germline, CDR1 is MNHEY, CDR2 SMNVEV (reference sequence).

The gene calls are TRBV7-2 and TRBJ2-7; TRBD1 matches 8 bases. Germline V gene lookup returns CDR1 SGHTA and CDR2 FQGNSA. The length of the CDR3 is 14 residues. V shed 4 bases, J shed 7 bases, and the junction held 9 bases outside the gene matches. CDR3 nucleotide sequence: TGTGCCAGCAGCTCTTATCAGGGGGCGTGGGAGCAGTACTTC. This translates into CASSSYQGAWEQYF.

The chain combines TRBV24-1 with TRBJ2-5, with 11 bases matching TRBD1. V trimming: 3 bases; J trimming: 5 bases; junction bases outside the gene matches: 4. There are 15 residues in the CDR3. In germline, CDR1 is KGHDR, CDR2 SFDVKD. CDR3 bases: TGTGCCACCAGTGATGCGGGACAGGGGGTCGAGACCCAGTACTTC. Amino acid sequence: CATSDAGQGVETQYF.

This clonotype was observed a single time. The junction differs from germline at one of its ends, possibly a read error. The CDR3 nucleotides are TGTGCCAACAGCACCAGGGGCTCGTTATACGAGCAGTACTTC. Translation: CANSTRGSLYEQYF. The chain links TRBV7-2 to TRBJ2-7; D is possibly TRBD1 (6 bases). Germline CDR1 SGHTA, CDR2 FQGNSA. The length of the CDR3 is 14 residues.

The chain employs TRBV9 and TRBJ2-3; D unclear. This CDR3 has 14 residues. From germline, CDR1 is SGDLS and CDR2 YYNGEE. V lost 3 bases, J lost 6 bases, and 14 bases lay in between. CDR3 protein: CASSGLSRSDTQYF. CDR3 sequence (DNA): TGTGCCAGCAGCGGATTATCCCGCTCCGATACGCAGTATTTT.

CDR3 DNA sequence: TGTGCCACCGGGGTGGTCGGGAGGGGCGGCGAGCAGTACTTC. Translated, it gives CATGVVGRGGEQYF. The rearrangement uses TRBV27 and TRBJ2-7; TRBD2 matches 8 bases. J gave up 6 bases and V 10 bases, and 14 bases lay outside the gene matches. The CDR3 totals 14 residues. Germline CDR1 reads MNHEY; CDR2 reads SMNVEV (reference sequence).

V gene TRBV5-1 combines with J gene TRBJ2-3; 10 bases fit TRBD1. Looked up from germline, CDR1 is SGHRS and CDR2 is YFSETQ. The CDR3 covers 14 residues. V dropped 4 bases and J dropped 4; count of bases not matched to a gene: 3. The CDR3 nucleotides are TGCGCCAGCAGCCTCGGACAGGGGGCAGATACGCAGTATTTT. This translates into CASSLGQGADTQYF.

This chain links TRBV12-3 or TRBV12-4 with TRBJ2-3, with D perhaps matching TRBD2 (5 bases). The CDR3 spans 15 residues. Trimming pared 6 bases from V and 2 bases from J, leaving 15 bases between. CDR3 DNA sequence: TGTGCCAGCAGCCTCGATACCGGGAACACAGATACGCAGTATTTT. Translation: CASSLDTGNTDTQYF.

This chain links TRBV11-2 with TRBJ2-5; no firm D call. CDR1 and CDR2 (germline): SGHAT, FQNNGV. Trimming pared 1 base from V and 0 bases from J, leaving 9 bases between. The CDR3 covers 15 residues. In nucleotides, the CDR3 is TGTGCCAGCAGCTTAGGGTTTGTCTACCAAGAGACCCAGTACTTC. It is translated as CASSLGFVYQETQYF. Drawing the rest from reference TRBV11-2 and TRBJ2-5, the complete variable domain is EAGVAQSPRYKIIEKRQSVAFWCNPISGHATLYWYQQILGQGPKLLIQFQNNGVVDDSQLPKDRFSAERLKGVDSTLKIQPAKLEDSAVYLCASSLGFVYQETQYFGPGTRLLVL.

By proportion, this clonotype is large (0.1 to 1%). The chain uses TRBV30 and TRBJ2-1, with 10 positions matching TRBD2. Per germline, CDR1 GTSNPN and CDR2 SVGIG (reference sequence). The CDR3 covers 14 residues. V trimming: 0 bases; J trimming: 7 bases; junction bases outside the gene matches: 3. The CDR3, as DNA: TGTGCCTGGAGTGTAGCTAGCGGGAGTAATGAGCAGTTCTTC. Encoded protein: CAWSVASGSNEQFF.

This clonotype showed up just a few times. This rearrangement joins TRBV20-1 to TRBJ1-5, with TRBD1 matching 8 bases. Germline-derived CDR1 and CDR2 are DFQATT and SNEGSKA (reference sequence). The CDR3 runs 14 residues. V was pared by 0 bases and J by 5 bases, with 3 bases of the junction left unmatched. DNA of the CDR3: TGCAGTGCTAGAGAGGGACAGGATCATCAGCCCCAGCATTTT. Protein: CSAREGQDHQPQHF.

The chain combines TRBV5-1 with TRBJ2-6; 7 nucleotides match TRBD1. Germline CDR1 is SGHRS and CDR2 is YFSETQ. This CDR3 spans 15 amino acids. The V gene end was trimmed by 4 bases and the J gene end by 3 bases; junction bases not matched to a gene: 4. CDR3 in amino acids: CASSMRGHGANVLTF. The CDR3 nucleotides are TGCGCCAGCAGCATGAGGGGGCATGGGGCCAACGTCCTGACTTTC.

This chain joins TRBV5-4 and TRBJ1-1; D is perhaps TRBD1 (6 bases). This CDR3 contains 15 residues. Trimming left V 0 bases short and J 3 bases short, with 12 bases between. Per the germline V gene, CDR1 is SGHNT and CDR2 is YYREEE (reference sequence). The CDR3 protein is CASSLDPGEDTEAFF. The CDR3 DNA is TGTGCCAGCAGCTTGGATCCAGGGGAGGACACTGAAGCTTTCTTT.

The chain recombines TRBV7-6 with TRBJ2-2; 9 nucleotides line up with TRBD1. Germline-derived CDR1 and CDR2 are SGHVS and FNYEAQ. Trimming cost V 2 bases and J 6 bases; bases outside gene matches: 4. This CDR3 spans 15 amino acids. CDR3 nucleotide sequence: TGTGCCAGCAGCTTATTGGGACAGGGACCCGGGGAGCTGTTTTTT. Encoded protein: CASSLLGQGPGELFF.

This clonotype showed up just a few times. The genes are TRBV7-2 and TRBJ2-3, with D perhaps TRBD1 (6 bases). Trimming removed 3 bases at V and 0 bases at J, with 10 bases between. The CDR3 sequence is 15 residues long. CDR1 and CDR2 from the germline V gene are SGHTA and FQGNSA. CDR3 in DNA: TGTGCCAGCAGCTTGCAGGGGATTAGCACAGATACGCAGTATTTT. This gives the protein CASSLQGISTDTQYF.

The V call is TRBV2, the J call TRBJ2-3; 13 bases agree with TRBD2. Germline CDR1 SNHLY, CDR2 FYNNEI. The CDR3 runs 16 residues. V trimming: 10 bases; J trimming: 3 bases; junction bases outside the gene matches: 10. The CDR3 region is CATGTSGVGGTDTQYF. DNA of the CDR3: TGTGCCACCGGGACTAGCGGGGTAGGGGGTACAGATACGCAGTATTTT.

This chain uses TRBV20-1 with TRBJ1-5; 9 nucleotides match TRBD1. This CDR3 is built from 18 residues. CDR1 DFQATT and CDR2 SNEGSKA come from the germline V gene (reference sequence). The CDR3 DNA sequence: TGCAGCGTACCGAAAGCGACAGGGGGAGGATATAGCAATCAGCCCCAGCATTTT. Residues: CSVPKATGGGYSNQPQHF.

This sequence joins TRBV6-1 and TRBJ2-3; 9 bases are a match to TRBD2. The germline CDR1 and CDR2 sequences are MNHNS and SASEGT. The CDR3 has 14 amino acids. V trimming: 6 bases; J trimming: 2 bases; junction bases outside the gene matches: 3. This chain's CDR3 is CASRRTSATDTQYF. The CDR3 nucleotides read TGTGCCAGCAGAAGGACTAGCGCCACAGATACGCAGTATTTT.

This chain joins TRBV19 and TRBJ2-7, with D possibly being TRBD2 (6 bases). V lost 3 bases, J lost 0 bases, and 9 bases lay in between. This CDR3 is 14 amino acids long. CDR1 and CDR2 from the germline V gene are LNHDA and SQIVND (reference sequence). CDR3 loop: CASSMRRGSYEQYF. CDR3 DNA sequence: TGTGCCAGTAGTATGAGGCGGGGCTCCTACGAGCAGTACTTC.

The V call is TRBV20-1, the J call TRBJ2-1; 12 positions agree with TRBD1. The length of the CDR3 is 15 residues. After removal of 5 bases from V and 8 bases from J, the junction contained 10 bases not matched to a gene. Germline assignment: CDR1 DFQATT and CDR2 SNEGSKA (reference sequence). The CDR3 region is CSAPRDRGLIDEQFF. Written as DNA, the CDR3 is TGCAGTGCTCCCCGGGACAGGGGGCTAATCGATGAGCAGTTCTTC.

In this sample, this clonotype turned up a few times. This chain joins TRBV24-1 and TRBJ2-2, with 11 positions matching TRBD2. The CDR3 is 16 amino acids. From germline, CDR1 is KGHDR and CDR2 SFDVKD. Trimming cost V 3 bases and J 5 bases; bases outside gene matches: 4. As DNA, the CDR3 is TGTGCCACCAGTGATCTAGCGGGAGGTGAGACCGGGGAGCTGTTTTTT. Residues: CATSDLAGGETGELFF.

The genes are TRBV19 and TRBJ2-5; D may be TRBD1 (6 bases). V gave up 6 bases and J gave up 4 bases, with 24 bases separating them. Germline loops: CDR1 LNHDA, CDR2 SQIVND (reference sequence). CDR3 size: 17 residues. CDR3 sequence: CASSHKRGSPVRETQYF. CDR3 in DNA: TGTGCCAGTAGCCATAAAAGGGGGAGTCCTGTTAGAGAGACCCAGTACTTC.

The rearrangement joins TRBV14 to TRBJ2-2; 9 nucleotides align to TRBD1. The V segment lost 4 bases and the J segment 5 bases; nucleotides outside the gene matches: 8. The length of the CDR3 is 16 residues. CDR1 and CDR2 from the germline V gene are SGHDN and FVKESK. Here the CDR3 reads CASSPVGQGRTGELFF. DNA for the CDR3: TGTGCCAGCAGCCCCGTAGGACAGGGGCGGACCGGGGAGCTGTTTTTT.

CDR3 DNA: TGCAGTGCTAGAGATCACTCATCCTACGAGCAGTACTTC. It specifies CSARDHSSYEQYF. The chain combines TRBV20-1 with TRBJ2-7; D uncertain. Germline V gene lookup returns CDR1 DFQATT and CDR2 SNEGSKA (reference sequence). Trimming stripped 0 bases from V and 1 base from J, with 7 bases between. This CDR3 spans 13 amino acids.

The rearrangement joins TRBV19 to TRBJ1-4, with 9 bases that match TRBD1. V lost 6 bases and J lost 7; bases outside the gene matches: 12. The V gene's germline CDR1 is LNHDA and CDR2 SQIVND (reference sequence). The CDR3 sequence is 16 residues long. CDR3 bases: TGTGCCAGTAGCCAAGGACAGGGGCAAAGGATTGAAAAACTGTTTTTT. Its protein product is CASSQGQGQRIEKLFF.

In this sample, this clonotype turned up once. The genes are TRBV20-1 and TRBJ2-6; the match to TRBD2 covers 11 bases. V was clipped by 6 bases and J by 0 bases; unmatched bases: 4. This CDR3 is built from 16 residues. The V gene's germline CDR1 is DFQATT and CDR2 SNEGSKA (reference sequence). As DNA, the CDR3 is TGCAGTGCAACTAGCGGGAGAGCCTCTGGGGCCAACGTCCTGACTTTC. Protein: CSATSGRASGANVLTF.